A selection of T cell receptor beta chains follows, all from one sample in a study of early stage breast cancer tumors. Here immunoSEQ multiplex PCR was the method, and the copy in TCRdb shows in-frame clones only, minus some. The table includes about 38,000 clones, 65% to 75% detected once. Sequencing was done on a sample of blood. These TCRs come from a person in their sixties with breast cancer. Both conserved end residues are part of each CDR3. D genes are given only for firm matches. The size entry is marked missing in some rows and otherwise reads once, few, many or a size class.

j_call,clone_size,d_call,v_call,cdr3_nt,cdr3_aa
TRBJ2-7,once,-,TRBV6-4,TGTGCCAGCAGCGCGGAACCCGGGTTGGAGCAGTACTTC,CASSAEPGLEQYF
TRBJ2-3,-,TRBD2,TRBV15,TGTGCCACCAGCGGGACTACCTTAACAGATACGCAGTATTTT,CATSGTTLTDTQYF
TRBJ1-2,-,-,TRBV5-4,TGTGCCAGCAGCCGTACAGGGAAGCATTACACCTTC,CASSRTGKHYTF
TRBJ2-5,-,-,TRBV18,TGTGCCAGCGCTCGGACAGACCAAGAGACCCAGTACTTC,CASARTDQETQYF
TRBJ2-3,once,-,TRBV27,TGTGCCAGCAGTTTATCAAAGGCCTCAGATACGCAGTATTTT,CASSLSKASDTQYF
TRBJ1-1,few,-,TRBV14,TGTGCCAGCAGTCGAAGCCGCACTGAAGCTTTCTTT,CASSRSRTEAFF
TRBJ2-1,-,-,TRBV2,TGTGCCAGCATCGGGATCGGAAATGAGCAGTTCTTC,CASIGIGNEQFF
TRBJ2-5,-,TRBD1,TRBV7-7,TGTGCTAGCAGCCCCGGGACAGGGCAAGAGACCCAGTACTTC,CASSPGTGQETQYF
TRBJ2-2,-,-,TRBV7-8,TGTGCCAGCAGCCCTCTCGACTTGAACACCGGGGAGCTGTTTTTT,CASSPLDLNTGELFF
TRBJ2-1,-,-,TRBV25-1,TGTGCCAGCAGTCCAAATTTAGCGAGCCCCTACAATGAGCAGTTCTTC,CASSPNLASPYNEQFF
TRBJ1-2,-,-,TRBV4-1,TGCGCCAGCAGCCAAGAGCAGGGGACTTTCTATGGCTACACCTTC,CASSQEQGTFYGYTF
TRBJ2-7,once,-,TRBV10-3,TGTGCCATCAGTGAGATCTCCGGGGGCCGGGGGTACGAGCAGTACTTC,CAISEISGGRGYEQYF
TRBJ2-7,-,-,TRBV4-1,TGCGCCAGCAGCCAAGATATAGGGCGGAACTACGAGCAGTACTTC,CASSQDIGRNYEQYF
TRBJ2-1,-,-,TRBV9,TGTGCCAGCAGCGTAGAGGTATTAGCGTCCTACAATGAGCAGTTCTTC,CASSVEVLASYNEQFF
TRBJ2-1,-,TRBD2,TRBV29-1,TGCAGCGTTACAGCGGGAGGCTTGCCGGGGCGGAATGAGCAGTTCTTC,CSVTAGGLPGRNEQFF
TRBJ2-7,-,-,TRBV6-5,TGTGCCAGCAGGACGGTCTCCTACGAGCAGTACTTC,CASRTVSYEQYF
TRBJ2-5,-,-,TRBV9,TGTGCCAGCAGCCGCGGAAGGGGGAGCCAAGAGACCCAGTACTTC,CASSRGRGSQETQYF
TRBJ2-7,-,TRBD2,TRBV30,TGTGCCTGGAACTCCGGGACTAGCCACGAGCAGTACTTC,CAWNSGTSHEQYF
TRBJ1-2,-,-,TRBV2,TGTGCCAGCAGTGACTCATGGGCCTATGGCTACACCTTC,CASSDSWAYGYTF
TRBJ1-2,-,TRBD1,TRBV18,TGTGCCAGCTCACCCCGACAGGGAGAGGGCTACACCTTC,CASSPRQGEGYTF
TRBJ2-7,-,-,TRBV14,TGTGCCAGCAGCCAAGACTTCGAGCAGTACTTC,CASSQDFEQYF
TRBJ2-1,-,-,TRBV7-7,TGTGCTAGCAGCAGCCGGGAGCACAATGAGCAGTTCTTC,CASSSREHNEQFF
TRBJ2-5,-,TRBD1,TRBV7-8,TGTGCTCCCAGGGGGCTTGACCAAGAGACCCAGTACTTC,CAPRGLDQETQYF
TRBJ1-1,once,-,TRBV14,TGTGCCAGCAGCCGGCCAGGCACTGAAGCTTTCTTT,CASSRPGTEAFF
TRBJ2-7,-,-,TRBV16,TGTGCCAGCAGCCAATTTGGGGACGGGGCACGGGAGCAGTACTTC,CASSQFGDGAREQYF
TRBJ2-1,-,TRBD2,TRBV5-1,TGCGCCAGCAGCTTGGGTAGGGCTAGCGGGGGGGCCATAAATGAGCAGTTCTTC,CASSLGRASGGAINEQFF
TRBJ2-3,-,TRBD2,TRBV9,TGTGCCAGCAGCCCCCGGGGGGGCCGGATAGATACGCAGTATTTT,CASSPRGGRIDTQYF
TRBJ1-2,-,TRBD1,TRBV13,TGTGCCAGCAGCTTCCAGAGACAGGGGGCACGTAACTATGGCTACACCTTC,CASSFQRQGARNYGYTF
TRBJ2-7,-,-,TRBV28,TGTGCCAGCCACAAACTCCGGAGGTCTCCCTACGAGCAGTACTTC,CASHKLRRSPYEQYF
TRBJ2-3,-,TRBD2,TRBV28,TGTGCCAGCAGCCTCGTTGCGGGAGAATGGGCAACAGATACGCAGTATTTT,CASSLVAGEWATDTQYF